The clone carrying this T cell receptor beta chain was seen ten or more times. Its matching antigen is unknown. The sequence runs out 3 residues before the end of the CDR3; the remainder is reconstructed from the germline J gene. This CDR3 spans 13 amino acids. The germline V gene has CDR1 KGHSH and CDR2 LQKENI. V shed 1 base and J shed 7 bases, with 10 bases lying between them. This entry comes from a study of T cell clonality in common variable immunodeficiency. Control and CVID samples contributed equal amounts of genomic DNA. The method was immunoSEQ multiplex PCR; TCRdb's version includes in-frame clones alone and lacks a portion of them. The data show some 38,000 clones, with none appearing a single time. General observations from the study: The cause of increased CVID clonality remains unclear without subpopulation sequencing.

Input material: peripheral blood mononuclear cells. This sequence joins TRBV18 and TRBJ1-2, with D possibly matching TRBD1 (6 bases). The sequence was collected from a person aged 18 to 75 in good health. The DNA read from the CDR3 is TGTGCCAGCTCACCACAGGGGGTTGGTGGC. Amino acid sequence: CASSPQGVGG. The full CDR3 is CASSPQGVGGYTF. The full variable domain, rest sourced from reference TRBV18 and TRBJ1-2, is NAGVMQNPRHLVRRRGQEARLRCSPMKGHSHVYWYRQLPEEGLKFMVYLQKENIIDESGMPKERFSAEFPKEGPSILRIQQVVRGDSAAYFCASSPQGVGGYTFGSGTRLTVV.